This T cell receptor (beta chain) was observed in a study of blood T cell repertoires in COVID-19 (dated by TCRdb to 2019 to 2021). General notes on the study: Samples from collaborators originated in the United States, Italy and Spain and spanned both the acute and convalescent phases of COVID-19. The prospective study material was composed of cDNA or gDNA derived from T cells, B-cell-depleted T cells, or PBMCs. Subjects who had been exposed to COVID-19, were actively infected with it, or had recovered from it provided the deeply sampled blood TCRbeta repertoires that made up the dataset. The repertoires were released in a freely available public database meant as a resource for research on the immune response to SARS-CoV-2. Samples came from the ongoing ImmuneRACE study (first 160 participants) plus 1,254 subjects from 6 global collaborators. Nearly every sample came with metadata listing a de-identified subject ID, COVID-19 status, age in years and sex. HLA class I and class II types, where available, came from metadata supplied by the sample provider rather than from assay-based typing.

The immunoSEQ Assay, a bias-controlled multiplex PCR, was used to amplify TCRbeta CDR3 regions from genomic DNA. The original pipeline was this. The number of nucleated cells in each sample was estimated by amplification of reference gene primers within the assay. Sequence reads were collapsed and filtered to measure the absolute abundance of every unique TCRbeta CDR3 rearrangement. Productive Simpson clonality was computed per sample as the square root of Simpson's diversity index over productive rearrangements. Imported from immuneACCESS, the table was reduced by TCRdb to in-frame sequences with V and J called. These copies leave out some clones; in studies compared against another copy, an unresolved V gene accounts for under half, and the cause of the remainder is not known. D and trimming come from the DNA, and the V and J calls and clone size come from that table. This sample lists roughly 230,000 clones; about 90% were detected once. Clones ranked in the top ten supply under 2.5% of the sample.

In Seattle, one collaborating source enrolled patients while the infection was active and tracked those patients longitudinally over the course of disease. The collaborating institutions used their own protocols to collect whole blood in K2EDTA tubes. For TCRbeta analysis, collaborators shipped samples as frozen whole blood, isolated PBMCs, or DNA extracted from either of those sample types. Broad study findings and their caveats: How much clinical and demographic metadata was included differed by source and by participant, and the metadata was provided uncurated.

Looking up the germline V gene (reference sequence) yields CDR1 SGHKS and CDR2 YYEKEE. The CDR3 has 14 amino acids, counting the end cysteine and phenylalanine. The sequence is cut down to CDR3 DNA, 42 bases in frame from base 1. V and J lose 3 bases and 2 bases, and a span of 9 bases separates them. With respect to this clone: Its target antigen remains unknown. No much larger clonotype is one base removed from it; base qualities were not supplied.

Sample: peripheral blood. The chain is assembled from TRBV5-5 and TRBJ1-5, with the D gene uncertain. The origin of this receptor is a woman aged 55 to 70 with COVID-19, enrolled during active disease. The CDR3 has the sequence CASSSGLGNQPQHF. Here is the DNA: TGTGCCAGCAGCTCCGGTTTGGGCAATCAGCCCCAGCATTTT.